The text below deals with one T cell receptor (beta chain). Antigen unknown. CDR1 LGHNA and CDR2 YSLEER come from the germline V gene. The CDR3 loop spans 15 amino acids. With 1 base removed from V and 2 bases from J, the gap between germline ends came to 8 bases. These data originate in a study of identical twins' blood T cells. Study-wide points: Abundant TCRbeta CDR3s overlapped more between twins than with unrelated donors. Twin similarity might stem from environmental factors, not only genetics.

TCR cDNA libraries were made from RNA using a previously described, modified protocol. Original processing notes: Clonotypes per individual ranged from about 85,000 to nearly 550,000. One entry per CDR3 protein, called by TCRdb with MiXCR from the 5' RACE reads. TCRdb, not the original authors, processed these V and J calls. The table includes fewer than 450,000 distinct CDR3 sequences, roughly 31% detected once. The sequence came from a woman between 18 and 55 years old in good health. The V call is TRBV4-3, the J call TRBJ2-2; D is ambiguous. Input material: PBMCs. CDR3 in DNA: TGCGCCAGCAGCCAAGGGGCTACCAACACCGGGGAGCTGTTTTTT. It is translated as CASSQGATNTGELFF.